This T cell receptor beta chain was retrieved from a study of shared clonotypes between healthy human individuals. The germline V gene has CDR1 MNHEY and CDR2 SVGAGI. Trimming cost V 7 bases and J 6 bases, with 7 bases left between them. The length of the CDR3 is 11 residues. Assay execution proceeded at the deep level. Every immunoSEQ plate was one replicate of a subset's evenly spread DNA. Repertoires were generated with immunoSEQ multiplex PCR, while TCRdb's copy carries only in-frame clones and drops some. The data contain 450,000 to 550,000 clones, 60% to 85% of them singletons. Details on this clone: Its antigen is undetermined. Different DNA sequences within this sample yield the same CDR3.

Findings and limits, study-wide: The authors sampled blood alone, and tissue repertoires likely differ. Clonotype sharing among donors, it was expected, would be affected by sequencing depth.

The sequence came from a woman aged 40 to 50 in good health. Some clones in this sample may be carry-over from other donors' samples. The V gene is TRBV6-5, the J gene TRBJ2-1; D is perhaps TRBD2 (5 bases). Sequencing was performed on PBMCs. CDR3: CASIAGNEQFF. CDR3 in DNA: TGTGCCAGCATCGCGGGCAATGAGCAGTTCTTC.